The clone carrying this TCR beta chain has a count of ten or more. These data are taken from a study of Graves' ophthalmopathy and Graves' hyperthyroidism. Amplified TCR beta CDR3 regions were obtained using RNA transcripts as template. The library came from an HTBI-primed first-round RT-PCR and a second-round multiplex PCR. MiXCR was run by TCRdb on the multiplex PCR reads, yielding one entry per CDR3 protein. Here the sample spans over 650,000 distinct CDR3 sequences, under 50% being singletons. V was trimmed by 5 bases and J by 0 bases, leaving 13 bases between them. In germline, CDR1 is SSHAT, CDR2 FNYEAQ (reference sequence). The CDR3 spans 16 residues. Clinicians made diagnoses from clinical symptoms, serum thyroxine, TRAb, thyroid ultrasound and orbital computed tomography.

The source of this sequence is an adult man with Graves' ophthalmopathy. What was sequenced was peripheral blood. The V call is TRBV7-7, the J call TRBJ2-2; weak D call: TRBD2 (6 bases). The CDR3 spells CASSARTIANTGELFF. In DNA form, the CDR3 reads TGTGCCAGCAGCGCACGGACTATCGCGAACACCGGGGAGCTGTTTTTT. The full variable domain, completed using reference TRBV7-7 and TRBJ2-2, is GAGVSQSPRYKVTKRGQDVTLRCDPISSHATLYWYQQALGQGPEFLTYFNYEAQPDKSGLPSDRFSAERPEGSISTLTIQRTEQRDSAMYRCASSARTIANTGELFFGEGSRLTVL.